The 14 T cell receptor beta chains presented below share a single source sample, sequenced in a study of T cells in Graves' hyperthyroidism and ophthalmopathy. RNA transcripts yielded amplified TCR beta CDR3 regions. The TCR CDR3 first-round RT-PCR relied on the HTBI primer set. TCRdb reprocessed the multiplex PCR reads with MiXCR, giving one entry per CDR3 protein. The repertoire holds over 700,000 distinct CDR3 sequences, with just over 35% as singletons. Source material: blood. These receptors came from a woman in her thirties or forties with Graves' hyperthyroidism.

In this sample, this clonotype turned up a few times. The rearrangement joins TRBV12-3 or TRBV12-4 to TRBJ2-7, with TRBD1 identical over 7 bases. CDR3 length: 15 amino acids. Unmatched junction bases numbered 9, after V lost 6 bases and J lost 1 base. CDR3 sequence reads: CASRPLTGLSYEQYF. The CDR3 DNA is TGTGCCAGCAGACCGCTGACAGGGCTATCCTACGAGCAGTACTTC.

This clonotype came up many times. This chain connects TRBV7-2 to TRBJ1-1; maybe TRBD1 (5 bases). V lost 2 bases to trimming and J lost 1 base, with 11 bases between them. In germline, CDR1 is SGHTA, CDR2 FQGNSA. The length of the CDR3 is 15 residues. CDR3 sequence reads: CASSLPGLQNTEAFF. DNA of the CDR3: TGTGCCAGCAGCTTACCAGGGCTCCAGAACACTGAAGCTTTCTTT.

The chain employs TRBV19 and TRBJ2-7, with 7 positions matching TRBD2. Per the germline V gene, CDR1 is LNHDA and CDR2 is SQIVND (reference sequence). The CDR3 has 15 residues. The V gene end was trimmed by 3 bases and the J gene end by 3 bases; junction bases not matched to a gene: 8. In DNA form, the CDR3 reads TGTGCCAGTAGTATCCGACGGGAGGTGGTCTACGAGCAGTACTTC. Amino acid sequence: CASSIRREVVYEQYF.

The chain is built from TRBV25-1 and TRBJ1-3, with D maybe TRBD1 (5 bases). This CDR3 spans 15 amino acids. Germline loops: CDR1 MGHDK, CDR2 SYGVNS. Trimming left V 4 bases short and J 2 bases short, with 12 bases between. The CDR3 region is CASSGLGETGNTIYF. The CDR3 DNA reads TGTGCCAGCAGTGGATTGGGGGAGACTGGAAACACCATATATTTT. The full variable domain, with the rest looked up from reference TRBV25-1 and TRBJ1-3, is EADIYQTPRYLVIGTGKKITLECSQTMGHDKMYWYQQDPGMELHLIHYSYGVNSTEKGDLSSESTVSRIRTEHFPLTLESARPSHTSQYLCASSGLGETGNTIYFGEGSWLTVV.

The chain employs TRBV20-1 and TRBJ1-1; D is unresolved. The germline CDR1 and CDR2 sequences are DFQATT and SNEGSKA (reference sequence). The CDR3 length is 12 residues. Trimming took off 4 bases at V and 5 bases at J, with 11 bases between the two ends. The CDR3: CSAKDPGTEAFF. The CDR3 DNA sequence: TGCAGTGCTAAGGACCCAGGAACTGAAGCTTTCTTT.

This chain connects TRBV7-9 to TRBJ2-5; D might be TRBD2 (6 bases). Between the trimmed V and J ends, which lost 4 bases and 5 bases, there was a span of 14 bases. Germline loops: CDR1 SEHNR, CDR2 FQNEAQ (reference sequence). This CDR3 comprises 14 residues. The CDR3 DNA sequence: TGTGCCAGCAGCTGGGACTTGCGTCCGGAGACCCAGTACTTC. Translated, it gives CASSWDLRPETQYF.

This chain links TRBV6-2 or TRBV6-3 with TRBJ2-5; D gene unclear. The V gene's germline CDR1 is MNHEY and CDR2 SVGEGT. The CDR3 consists of 18 residues. V shed 0 bases and J shed 1 base, with 18 bases lying between them. CDR3 bases: TGTGCCAGCAGTTACTCGATACTCTCCACGCCGTTCCAAGAGACCCAGTACTTC. It yields the protein CASSYSILSTPFQETQYF.

This clonotype was recorded a few times. The V call is TRBV7-9, the J call TRBJ1-6, with D tentatively TRBD1 (5 bases). The CDR3 contains 14 residues. V was clipped by 4 bases and J by 5 bases, with 9 bases between them. In germline, CDR1 is SEHNR, CDR2 FQNEAQ (reference sequence). CDR3 nucleotide sequence: TGTGCCAGCAGCTCGGGACGGAATAATTCACCCCTCCACTTT. It yields the protein CASSSGRNNSPLHF.

In its sample, this clonotype was seen many times. This chain connects TRBV10-3 to TRBJ1-1, with D hard to call. CDR3 length equals 13 residues. Trimming took off 4 bases at V and 4 bases at J, with 10 bases between the two ends. The V gene's germline CDR1 is ENHRY and CDR2 SYGVKD. The CDR3 DNA reads TGTGCCATCAGTGTTGGTGGGCGCACTGAAGCTTTCTTT. Translated: CAISVGGRTEAFF.

A remark on this clonotype: A much larger clonotype is one base distant, so this may be a read error. This CDR3 reads CASSRGRGVAETQYF. CDR3 coding DNA: TGCGCCAGCAGCCGGGGTCGTGGGGTCGCGGAGACCCAGTACTTC. The chain employs TRBV4-1 and TRBJ2-5; no firm D call. The V and J ends lost 4 bases and 5 bases respectively, with 17 bases between them. The germline V gene has CDR1 MGHRA and CDR2 YSYEKL. The CDR3 is 15 residues long.

The rearrangement links TRBV25-1 to TRBJ1-1; 8 nucleotides line up with TRBD1. After removal of 5 bases from V and 4 bases from J, the junction contained 9 bases not matched to a gene. This CDR3 has 15 residues. The germline V gene has CDR1 MGHDK and CDR2 SYGVNS. The CDR3 loop reads CASSFGQGWVTEAFF. In DNA, the CDR3 is TGTGCCAGCAGTTTCGGACAGGGTTGGGTCACTGAAGCTTTCTTT.

The CDR3 coding sequence is TGCGCCAGCAGCCTAACGGTGAAAGAGACCCAGTACTTC. It translates to CASSLTVKETQYF. The chain uses TRBV4-1 and TRBJ2-5; D not resolved. Trimming took 4 bases from V and 3 from J, leaving 9 bases between them. This CDR3 comprises 13 residues. CDR1 is MGHRA, CDR2 YSYEKL, per germline.

This clonotype has more than one count but fewer than ten. Germline is not matched at one junction end, which may reflect a read error. V is TRBV11-2 and J is TRBJ1-1; TRBD1 is a possible D gene (6 bases). CDR1 is SGHAT, CDR2 FQNNGV, per germline. The CDR3 contains 14 residues. CDR3 sequence (DNA): TGTGCCGGCAGCGTAGGGGGGTCGAACACTGAAGCTTTCTTT. Translation: CAGSVGGSNTEAFF.

The genes are TRBV10-3 and TRBJ1-3; no firm D call. The CDR3 is 15 residues long. The germline CDR1 and CDR2 sequences are ENHRY and SYGVKD. Trimming left V 6 bases short and J 2 bases short, with 14 bases between. This CDR3 is CAIRARPNTGNTIYF. In DNA, the CDR3 is TGTGCCATCAGGGCCCGCCCGAACACTGGAAACACCATATATTTT.